The rows below give T cell receptor beta chains drawn from one sample of a study of CD8 T cells in ankylosing spondylitis. TCRdb reprocessed the 5' RACE reads via MiXCR and lists one record per CDR3 protein. The repertoire holds 250,000 to 400,000 distinct CDR3 sequences, with more than 9% as singletons. What was sequenced was blood, either unsorted or a sorted T cell fraction (not recorded which). These receptors all stem from a female donor with ankylosing spondylitis or in good health (not recorded which). The CDR3 runs from the conserved cysteine through the conserved F or W. D genes are given only for firm matches.

TRBV20-1	TRBD2	TRBJ2-1	CSASPAGDEQFF
TRBV15	.	TRBJ1-5	CATSRELNSNQPQHF
TRBV5-1	.	TRBJ2-5	CASSRPESSETQYF
TRBV6-5	TRBD2	TRBJ2-3	CASSSISGRSSDTQYF
TRBV27	.	TRBJ2-7	CASSLSGQRVSYEQYF
TRBV7-8	TRBD1	TRBJ1-5	CASSWGQAVSQPQHF
TRBV6-2/TRBV6-3	.	TRBJ2-2	CASSYPPSGWPGELFF
TRBV13	.	TRBJ2-4	CASSSWGVNIQYF
TRBV5-5	.	TRBJ2-2	CASRPRGGGGELFF
TRBV27	.	TRBJ1-1	CASSFRGAHTEAFF
TRBV5-1	TRBD2	TRBJ2-7	CASSWTSGSYEQYF
TRBV5-1	.	TRBJ2-2	CASSPSGNGELFF
TRBV10-3	TRBD1	TRBJ2-2	CAIQGEYSNTGELFF
TRBV18	.	TRBJ2-5	CASSPRSQERETQYF
TRBV30	.	TRBJ2-4	CAWSVLGGANIQYF
TRBV7-2	.	TRBJ2-3	CASSSQHIQVSTDTQYF
TRBV10-3	.	TRBJ2-7	CAISSYRGLSYEQYF